The present T cell receptor (beta chain) was sequenced within a study of blood T cells in healthy people across ages. Trimming removed 3 bases at V and 4 bases at J, with 10 bases between. This CDR3 is built from 14 residues. Individuals who donated were healthy Caucasians from Russia aged about 6 to 90. The second PCR ran about 6 to 12 cycles with a sample-barcoded 5' primer and J-beta primers. Tagging of each cDNA molecule was performed by a template-switch adaptor with 12 random nucleotides. Each single sample gave us at least 2.5 million CDR3-containing paired-end reads. TCRdb itself ran the 5' RACE reads through MiXCR, one entry per CDR3 protein. The profile covers about 840,000 distinct CDR3 sequences, with around 29% appearing a single time and roughly 10% taken by the ten largest. In addition, the sample was reused for a study of T cells of mothers and their children.

Sequencing was performed on blood. The sequence was obtained from a woman aged 35 to 49 in good health. The V gene is TRBV12-3 or TRBV12-4, the J gene TRBJ1-5; D gene unclear. The CDR3, as DNA: TGTGCCAGCAGTTTGACGGGTCATAATCAGCCCCAGCATTTT. This gives the protein CASSLTGHNQPQHF.